This entry lists 4 T cell receptor beta chains sequenced from one sample in a study of cytomegalovirus exposure and HLA in healthy donors. Both 60 Vbeta primers and 13 Jbeta primers went into the PCR. Sequenced by immunoSEQ multiplex PCR; TCRdb stores in-frame clones only, minus some. The data hold under 150,000 clones, with approximately 80% observed a single time. Sequences were obtained from PBMCs. The receptors come from a woman aged 40 to 49 in good health and CMV-seropositive.

The chain has TRBV2 and TRBJ1-5, with 7 bases lining up with TRBD1. Germline V CDR1 and CDR2: SNHLY, FYNNEI. This CDR3 contains 13 residues. V lost 6 bases and J lost 5; bases outside the gene matches: 4. The CDR3 DNA reads TGTGCCAGCAGGGGACAGTTGTATCAGCCCCAGCATTTT. Amino acids: CASRGQLYQPQHF.

The CDR3 region has the DNA TGCAGCGTTTGGACGGCGGGAGGTGAAAAACTGTTTTTT. This encodes CSVWTAGGEKLFF. The chain employs TRBV29-1 and TRBJ1-4, with D uncertain. Trimming cost V 5 bases and J 7 bases, with 14 bases left between them. CDR1 SQVTM and CDR2 ANQGSEA come from the germline V gene. The CDR3 consists of 13 residues.

This clone was detected once. The gene calls are TRBV28 and TRBJ1-5; D uncertain. The V and J ends lost 6 bases and 0 bases respectively, with 9 bases between them. This CDR3 has 14 residues. Germline values: CDR1 MDHEN, CDR2 SYDVKM. The CDR3: CASSQINSNQPQHF. The CDR3 region has the DNA TGTGCCAGCAGCCAGATCAATAGCAATCAGCCCCAGCATTTT. Drawing the rest from reference TRBV28 and TRBJ1-5, the complete variable domain is DVKVTQSSRYLVKRTGEKVFLECVQDMDHENMFWYRQDPGLGLRLIYFSYDVKMKEKGDIPEGYSVSREKKERFSLILESASTNQTSMYLCASSQINSNQPQHFGDGTRLSIL.

The rearrangement uses TRBV9 and TRBJ1-3; tentative D call: TRBD1 (6 bases). The CDR3 extends over 15 amino acids. From germline, CDR1 is SGDLS and CDR2 YYNGEE. Trimming took 4 bases from V and 3 from J, leaving 14 bases between them. CDR3 sequence: CASSLSSDSGNTIYF. The DNA of the CDR3 is TGTGCCAGCAGCTTAAGTTCGGACAGTGGAAACACCATATATTTT.